Below are 3 T cell receptor beta chains sequenced from a single sample in a study of blood T cells in healthy people across ages. It was with a sample-barcoded 5' primer and a J-beta primer mix that a second PCR of about 6 to 12 cycles was run. TCRdb used MiXCR to reprocess the 5' RACE reads, holding one entry per CDR3 protein. The sample lists roughly 1,500,000 distinct CDR3 sequences; 40% to 50% were seen once. The sequencing input was blood. These receptor sequences come from a young woman in good health.

The chain is built from TRBV20-1 and TRBJ1-1; TRBD1 is a possible D gene (5 bases). Germline-derived CDR1 and CDR2 are DFQATT and SNEGSKA (reference sequence). V lost 8 bases and J lost 6, with 16 bases in between. The CDR3 is made up of 12 amino acids. This CDR3 reads CSPSNGGAEAFF. The CDR3 region has the DNA TGCAGTCCATCAAATGGGGGGGCTGAAGCTTTCTTT.

The gene calls are TRBV3-1 and TRBJ2-5; 7 bases line up with TRBD2. Germline V lookup: CDR1 LGHDT, CDR2 YNNKEL (reference sequence). V was clipped by 4 bases and J by 5 bases; unmatched bases: 4. This CDR3 has 13 amino acids. In DNA, the CDR3 is TGTGCCAGCAGCCGGGAGGGCCGGGAGACCCAGTACTTC. Translating it yields CASSREGRETQYF.

The chain carries TRBV6-5 and TRBJ1-1, with a weak D call TRBD1 (5 bases). CDR1 and CDR2 (germline): MNHEY, SVGAGI. The V end was cut by 6 bases, the J end by 2 bases, with 19 bases between. This CDR3 contains 16 residues. CDR3 in amino acids: CASSFLPRGVNTEAFF. The CDR3 DNA reads TGTGCCAGCAGCTTCCTTCCTAGAGGGGTCAACACTGAAGCTTTCTTT.